This T cell receptor beta chain was sequenced during a study of blood T cell repertoires in COVID-19. At the level of the study: Material from acute and convalescent COVID-19 was sourced from the United States, Italy and Spain. PBMCs, B-cell-depleted T cells, or T cells were the source of the cDNA or gDNA that made up the material.

The length of the CDR3 is 19 residues. Germline CDR1 reads SGHAT; CDR2 reads FQNNGV. Trimming removed 2 bases from V and 5 bases from J; junction bases left unmatched: 18. This clone was picked up one time. In the original analysis: Estimation of nucleated cell counts was performed using reference gene primer amplification. The assay was immunoSEQ multiplex PCR, and TCRdb's table has in-frame clones only and misses some. D and trimming come from the DNA, and the V and J calls and clone size come from that table. The data show about 130,000 clones, roughly four fifths seen once. This sequence was found in a man between 60 and 75 years old with acute or convalescent COVID-19. What was sequenced was peripheral blood. The rearrangement links TRBV11-2 to TRBJ2-5, with TRBD2 matching 9 bases. The CDR3 spells CASSLSTGGPGLAAETQYF. Written as DNA, the CDR3 is TGTGCCAGCAGCTTATCTACTGGGGGCCCGGGACTAGCTGCGGAGACCCAGTACTTC.